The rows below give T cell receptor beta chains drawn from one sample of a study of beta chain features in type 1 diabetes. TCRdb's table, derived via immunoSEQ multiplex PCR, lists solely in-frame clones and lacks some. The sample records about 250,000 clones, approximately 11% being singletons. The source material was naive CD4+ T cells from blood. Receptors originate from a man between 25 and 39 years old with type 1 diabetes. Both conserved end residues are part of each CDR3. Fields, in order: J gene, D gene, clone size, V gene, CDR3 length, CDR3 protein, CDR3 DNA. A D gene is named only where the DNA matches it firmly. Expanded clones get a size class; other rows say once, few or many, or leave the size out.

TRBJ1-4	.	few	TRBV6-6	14	CASSSPTGWEKLFF	TGTGCCAGCAGCTCCCCGACGGGTTGGGAAAAACTGTTTTTT
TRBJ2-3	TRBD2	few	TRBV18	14	CASSPREAADTQYF	TGTGCCAGCTCACCCCGGGAGGCAGCAGATACGCAGTATTTT
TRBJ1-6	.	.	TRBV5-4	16	CASSSPGRGKNSPLHF	TGTGCCAGCAGCTCTCCCGGAAGGGGAAAGAACTCACCCCTCCACTTT
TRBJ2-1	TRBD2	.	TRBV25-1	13	CASALTSGNEQFF	TGTGCCAGCGCGTTGACTAGCGGCAATGAGCAGTTCTTC
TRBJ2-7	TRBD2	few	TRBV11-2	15	CASSSSGGYSYEQYF	TGTGCCAGCAGCTCGAGCGGGGGGTACTCCTACGAGCAGTACTTC
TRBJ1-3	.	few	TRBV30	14	CAWRPTLNGNTIYF	TGTGCCTGGAGACCGACACTGAATGGTAACACCATATATTTT
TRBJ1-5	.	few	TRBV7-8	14	CASSLGPSGQPQHF	TGTGCCAGCAGCTTAGGCCCCTCGGGGCAGCCCCAGCATTTT
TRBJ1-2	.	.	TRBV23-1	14	CASKFRGTNYGYTF	TGCGCCAGTAAATTCAGGGGAACGAACTATGGCTACACCTTC
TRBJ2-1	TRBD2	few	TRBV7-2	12	CASSLAGGWQFF	TGTGCCAGCAGCTTAGCGGGGGGGTGGCAGTTCTTC
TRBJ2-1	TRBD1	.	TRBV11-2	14	CASSFLDRSNEQFF	TGTGCCAGCAGCTTCTTGGACAGGTCCAATGAGCAGTTCTTC
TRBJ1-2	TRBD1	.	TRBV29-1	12	CSVEGTGGGYTF	TGCAGCGTTGAAGGGACAGGGGGAGGCTACACCTTC
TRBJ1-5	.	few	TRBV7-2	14	CASSLVSGSQPQHF	TGTGCCAGCAGCTTAGTGTCAGGCAGTCAGCCCCAGCATTTT
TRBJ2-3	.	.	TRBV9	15	CASSVGGAGTDTQYF	TGTGCCAGCAGCGTCGGAGGGGCCGGCACAGATACGCAGTATTTT
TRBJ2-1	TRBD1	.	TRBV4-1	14	CASSQGQGAREQFF	TGCGCCAGCAGCCAAGGACAGGGGGCGCGAGAGCAGTTCTTC
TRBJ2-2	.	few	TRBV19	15	CASNSGQVFTGELFF	TGTGCCAGTAATTCTGGGCAGGTGTTCACCGGGGAGCTGTTTTTT
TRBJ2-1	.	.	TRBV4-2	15	CASSQEQGRGDEQFF	TGTGCCAGCAGCCAAGAACAGGGTCGGGGAGATGAGCAGTTCTTC
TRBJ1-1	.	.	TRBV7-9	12	CASSLRSTEAFF	TGTGCCAGCAGCTTGCGGAGCACTGAAGCTTTCTTT
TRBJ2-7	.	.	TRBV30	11	CAWSVFYEQYF	TGTGCCTGGAGTGTCTTCTACGAGCAGTACTTC
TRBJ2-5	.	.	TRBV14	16	CASSRRHGNREETQYF	TGTGCCAGCAGCCGAAGACACGGCAACAGGGAAGAGACCCAGTACTTC
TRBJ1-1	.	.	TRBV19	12	CASTNRNTEAFF	TGTGCCAGTACCAATAGGAACACTGAAGCTTTCTTT
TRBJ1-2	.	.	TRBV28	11	CASIDYGGYTF	TGTGCCAGCATCGACTATGGTGGCTACACCTTC
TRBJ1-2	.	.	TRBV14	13	CASSPVLNYGYTF	TGTGCCAGCAGCCCGGTCCTGAACTATGGCTACACCTTC
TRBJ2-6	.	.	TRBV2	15	CASRPRDSGANVLTF	TGTGCCAGCAGGCCACGGGACTCTGGGGCCAACGTCCTGACTTTC
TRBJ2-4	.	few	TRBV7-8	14	CASSLLGAENIQYF	TGTGCCAGCAGCTTACTTGGGGCAGAGAACATTCAGTACTTC
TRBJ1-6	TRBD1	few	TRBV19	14	CASTLQGTGSPLHF	TGTGCCAGTACCTTACAGGGGACGGGTTCACCCCTCCACTTT
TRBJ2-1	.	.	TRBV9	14	CASSAFPSGNEQFF	TGTGCCAGCAGCGCTTTCCCGAGCGGGAATGAGCAGTTCTTC
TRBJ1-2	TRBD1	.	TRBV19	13	CASSTGTAYGYTF	TGTGCCAGTAGTACGGGGACAGCTTATGGCTACACCTTC
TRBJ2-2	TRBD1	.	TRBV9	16	CASSVVPGGNTGELFF	TGTGCCAGCAGCGTAGTGCCAGGGGGAAACACCGGGGAGCTGTTTTTT
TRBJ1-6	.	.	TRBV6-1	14	CASSGGQKRSPLHF	TGTGCCAGCAGTGGTGGACAGAAAAGATCACCCCTCCACTTT
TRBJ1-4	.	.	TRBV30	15	CAWSVGAATNEKLFF	TGTGCCTGGAGTGTAGGGGCCGCAACTAATGAAAAACTGTTTTTT
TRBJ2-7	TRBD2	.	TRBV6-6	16	CASSYSGGGASYEQYF	TGTGCCAGCAGTTACTCGGGGGGAGGGGCCTCCTACGAGCAGTACTTC
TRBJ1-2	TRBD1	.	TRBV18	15	CASSHGQGARDGYTF	TGTGCCAGCTCACACGGACAGGGGGCTCGTGATGGCTACACCTTC
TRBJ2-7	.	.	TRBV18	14	CASSPQGQSYEQYF	TGTGCCAGCTCACCCCAGGGCCAATCCTACGAGCAGTACTTC
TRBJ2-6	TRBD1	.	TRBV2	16	CASSLTGGAGANVLTF	TGTGCCAGCAGCTTAACAGGGGGCGCTGGGGCCAACGTCCTGACTTTC
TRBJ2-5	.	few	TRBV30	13	CAWSVLQGETQYF	TGTGCCTGGAGTGTACTTCAGGGAGAGACCCAGTACTTC
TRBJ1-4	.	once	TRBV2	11	CASFGSKGLFF	TGTGCCAGCTTTGGGTCTAAGGGGCTGTTTTTT
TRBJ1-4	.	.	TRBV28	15	CASTGPTEVNEKLFF	TGTGCCAGCACCGGCCCGACGGAGGTAAATGAAAAACTGTTTTTT
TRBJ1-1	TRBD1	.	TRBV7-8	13	CASYRGGNTEAFF	TGTGCCAGCTACAGGGGGGGGAATACTGAAGCTTTCTTT
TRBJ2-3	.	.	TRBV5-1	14	CASSFRTFTDTQYF	TGCGCCAGCAGCTTCCGGACATTCACAGATACGCAGTATTTT
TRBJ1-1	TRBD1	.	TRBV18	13	CASSSDRVTEAFF	TGTGCCAGCTCAAGCGACAGGGTCACTGAAGCTTTCTTT
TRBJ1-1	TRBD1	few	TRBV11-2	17	CASSLGRGQGARSEAFF	TGTGCCAGCAGCTTAGGAAGAGGGCAGGGGGCGCGGTCTGAAGCTTTCTTT
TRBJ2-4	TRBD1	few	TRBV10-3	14	CAISIDRDKNIQYF	TGTGCCATCAGCATCGACAGGGACAAAAACATTCAGTACTTC
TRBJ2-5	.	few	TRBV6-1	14	CASSAGDSQETQYF	TGTGCCAGCAGTGCCGGAGATTCCCAAGAGACCCAGTACTTC
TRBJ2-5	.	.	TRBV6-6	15	CASSYSTGGPETQYF	TGTGCCAGCAGTTACTCCACGGGGGGCCCAGAGACCCAGTACTTC
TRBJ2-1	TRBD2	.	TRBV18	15	CASSPPLAGGNEQFF	TGTGCCAGCTCACCACCTCTAGCGGGGGGGAATGAGCAGTTCTTC
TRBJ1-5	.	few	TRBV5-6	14	CASSLTGGDGPQHF	TGTGCCAGCAGCTTGACCGGGGGAGATGGGCCCCAGCATTTT
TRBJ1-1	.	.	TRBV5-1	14	CASKRQRENTEAFF	TGCGCCAGCAAGAGACAGCGAGAGAACACTGAAGCTTTCTTT
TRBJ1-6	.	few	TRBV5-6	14	CASSLDRGHSPLHF	TGTGCCAGCAGCTTGGACCGAGGGCATTCACCCCTCCACTTT
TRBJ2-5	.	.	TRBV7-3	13	CASAPAGMETQYF	TGTGCCAGCGCGCCGGCAGGGATGGAGACCCAGTACTTC
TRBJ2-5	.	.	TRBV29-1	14	CSAAGDSFQETQYF	TGCAGCGCTGCCGGCGACTCCTTTCAAGAGACCCAGTACTTC
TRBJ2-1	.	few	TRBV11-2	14	CASSPDSSYNEQFF	TGTGCCAGCAGCCCTGACAGTTCCTACAATGAGCAGTTCTTC
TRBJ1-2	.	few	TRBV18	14	CASSPQDLNYGYTF	TGTGCCAGCTCACCCCAGGACTTGAACTATGGCTACACCTTC
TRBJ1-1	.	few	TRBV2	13	CASRVSGFTEAFF	TGTGCCAGCAGAGTATCAGGGTTCACTGAAGCTTTCTTT
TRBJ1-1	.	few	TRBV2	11	CASSVDREAFF	TGTGCCAGCAGTGTGGACAGAGAAGCTTTCTTT
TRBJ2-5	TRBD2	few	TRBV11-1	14	CASSLAAGGETQYF	TGTGCCAGCAGCTTAGCTGCGGGAGGAGAGACCCAGTACTTC
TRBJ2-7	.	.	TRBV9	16	CASSVYREGRIYEQYF	TGTGCCAGCAGCGTTTACAGGGAGGGCCGCATCTACGAGCAGTACTTC